These 11 T cell receptor beta chains were sequenced from one sample in a study of control samples from healthy donors and cancer patients. This table comes from immunoSEQ multiplex PCR, and its TCRdb copy is limited to in-frame clones, with some not included. This sample has 70,000 or so clones, with about four fifths found just once. Sequencing used PBMCs. The receptors derive from a woman in her fifties or sixties with lung cancer.

This clone is a singleton in its sample. The chain employs TRBV29-1 and TRBJ1-1, with 11 bases aligning to TRBD1. Per germline, CDR1 SQVTM and CDR2 ANQGSEA. This CDR3 region has 14 residues. Losses at the gene ends were 7 bases for V and 6 bases for J; bases not matched to a gene: 10. The CDR3 coding sequence is TGCAGCGCCCGGGGGACAGGGGGTTTTTCTGAAGCTTTCTTT. Its protein is CSARGTGGFSEAFF. Complete variable domain (other parts from reference TRBV29-1 and TRBJ1-1): SAVISQKPSRDICQRGTSLTIQCQVDSQVTMMFWYRQQPGQSLTLIATANQGSEATYESGFVIDKFPISRPNLTFSTLTVSNMSPEDSSIYLCSARGTGGFSEAFFGQGTRLTVV.

This chain uses TRBV7-3 with TRBJ2-3, with TRBD2 matching over 11 bases. Per germline, CDR1 SGHTA and CDR2 FQGTGA. The CDR3 consists of 16 residues. Trimming removed 2 bases from V and 4 bases from J; junction bases left unmatched: 5. CDR3 coding DNA: TGTGCCAGCAGCTTAGCTAGCGGGGGGACGGCAGATACGCAGTATTTT. This encodes CASSLASGGTADTQYF.

The rearrangement links TRBV27 to TRBJ2-1, with no clear D. The CDR3 has 12 residues. Germline assignment: CDR1 MNHEY and CDR2 SMNVEV (reference sequence). The V end lost 8 bases, the J end lost 2 bases, and 7 bases lay between the germline ends. As DNA, the CDR3 is TGTGCCAGCTTTGACCCCTACAATGAGCAGTTCTTC. It encodes CASFDPYNEQFF.

The genes are TRBV7-2 and TRBJ2-5, with a tentative D call TRBD2 (6 bases). Between the trimmed V and J ends, which lost 3 bases and 5 bases, there was a span of 16 bases. The CDR3 extends over 15 amino acids. Germline CDR1 and CDR2: SGHTA and FQGNSA. The CDR3 DNA reads as TGTGCCAGCAGCTTCCGGCGGGGAGGAGGTGAGACCCAGTACTTC. Translating it yields CASSFRRGGGETQYF.

With regard to this clone: Germline is not matched at one junction end, which may reflect a read error. V and J are TRBV3-1 (or the pseudogene TRBV3-2) and TRBJ2-2, with D unclear. This CDR3 spans 12 amino acids. Germline-derived CDR1 and CDR2 are LGHDT and YNNKEL (reference sequence). The CDR3 spells CASTQGGGELFF. The DNA of the CDR3 is TGTGCCAGCACCCAAGGTGGTGGGGAGCTGTTTTTT.

This chain uses TRBV11-1 with TRBJ2-5, with 10 positions matching TRBD1. The CDR3 totals 15 residues. The junction had 3 bases not matched to a gene; V was cut back by 1 base and J by 4 bases. Per the germline V gene, CDR1 is SGHAT and CDR2 is FQDESV (reference sequence). CDR3 region: CASSLGGQGRETQYF. The CDR3, as DNA: TGTGCCAGCAGCTTAGGGGGACAGGGGCGAGAGACCCAGTACTTC.

The V gene is TRBV11-3, the J gene TRBJ2-1; tentatively, D is TRBD2 (5 bases). Germline CDR1 reads SGHNT; CDR2 reads YENEEA. The V end was cut by 1 base, the J end by 8 bases, with 12 bases between. The CDR3 is 14 amino acids. The CDR3 DNA reads TGTGCCAGCAGCTTAGTACGGGGAAGCGATGAGCAGTTCTTC. Encoded protein: CASSLVRGSDEQFF.

V gene TRBV29-1 combines with J gene TRBJ1-2, with D hard to call. The V gene's germline CDR1 is SQVTM and CDR2 ANQGSEA. The V and J ends lost 1 base and 6 bases respectively, with 6 bases between them. This CDR3 has 11 residues. CDR3 loop: CSVEGVDGYTF. For the CDR3, the DNA is TGCAGCGTTGAAGGGGTAGATGGCTACACCTTC.

The chain couples TRBV5-1 to TRBJ1-3, with D possibly being TRBD1 (5 bases). With 5 bases removed from V and 1 base from J, the gap between germline ends came to 16 bases. This CDR3 is built from 16 residues. Germline V gene data show CDR1 as SGHRS and CDR2 as YFSETQ. CDR3 sequence reads: CASSLSLQGSGNTIYF. The CDR3 nucleotides read TGCGCCAGCAGTCTATCATTGCAGGGATCTGGAAACACCATATATTTT.

The J gene is TRBJ1-2, the V gene TRBV18; D ambiguous. Trimming shortened V by 0 bases and J by 4 bases, and 9 bases separated the two germline ends. Germline-derived CDR1 and CDR2 are KGHSH and LQKENI. This CDR3 region has 14 residues. CDR3 nucleotides: TGTGCCAGCTCACCACCAGGGAGGACCTATGGCTACACCTTC. Encoded protein: CASSPPGRTYGYTF.

V usage is TRBV27 and J usage is TRBJ1-1; D may be TRBD1 (5 bases). Per the germline V gene, CDR1 is MNHEY and CDR2 is SMNVEV (reference sequence). Trimming took 6 bases from V and 0 from J, leaving 14 bases between them. The CDR3 sequence is 15 residues long. The CDR3 loop reads CASSPLGHLNTEAFF. The CDR3 DNA follows: TGTGCCAGCAGCCCTCTCGGACATTTGAACACTGAAGCTTTCTTT.